Below, 10 T cell receptor beta chains from the same sample are listed, as sequenced in a study of regulatory T cells in long-lasting Graves disease. Relying on iRepertoire HTBI primers and Arm-PCR of CDR3 regions, the team built TCR beta libraries. TCRdb recomputed calls from the multiplex PCR reads with MiXCR, one row per CDR3 protein. The repertoire holds approximately 350,000 distinct CDR3 sequences, with approximately 10% as singletons. Time point defined: newly diagnosed GD, antithyroid drugs for less than 3 months. Making the TCR library involved RNA that had been extracted from PBMCs. This same sample was also part of a study on T cells in Graves' hyperthyroidism and ophthalmopathy.

The sequences come from peripheral blood mononuclear cells (PBMCs), collected at new diagnosis, from a patient treated with antithyroid drugs. These TCRs come from a woman aged 18 to 35 with Graves disease.

The V call is TRBV19, the J call TRBJ1-4, with D possibly TRBD1 on 5 matching bases. This CDR3 contains 16 residues. Trimming took off 6 bases at V and 1 base at J, with 15 bases between the two ends. Germline CDR1 is LNHDA and CDR2 is SQIVND (reference sequence). The CDR3 nucleotides are TGTGCCAGTAGCACCCTTAGTGGGGGAACTAATGAAAAACTGTTTTTT. Translated: CASSTLSGGTNEKLFF.

For this clonotype: With only one base between it and a far larger clone, this is likely a read error. This chain uses TRBV5-1 with TRBJ2-3; the D gene could be TRBD1 or TRBD2 (6 bases each). Germline V gene lookup returns CDR1 SGHRS and CDR2 YFSETQ. This CDR3 is built from 17 residues. This CDR3 is CASSPVPGASFTDTQYF. The CDR3 DNA reads as TGTGCCAGCAGCCCAGTCCCGGGGGCGAGTTTCACAGATACGCAGTATTTT.

This clonotype was recorded at least ten times. The chain uses TRBV7-8 and TRBJ2-1, with TRBD2 matching 10 bases. V shed 5 bases and J 4 bases; nucleotides not matched to a gene: 8. In germline, CDR1 is SGHVS, CDR2 FQNEAQ. This CDR3 has 16 residues. The CDR3 sequence is CASSPLTSGSYNEQFF. In DNA, the CDR3 is TGTGCCAGCAGCCCCCTGACTAGCGGGTCATACAATGAGCAGTTCTTC.

The chain couples TRBV28 to TRBJ2-1; D gene ambiguous. This CDR3 has 15 amino acids. CDR1 is MDHEN, CDR2 SYDVKM, per germline. V lost 7 bases to trimming and J lost 15 bases, with 28 bases between them. CDR3 nucleotide sequence: TGTGCCAGCAACCCCAGACCCGCATTGGAAGTGGCATCGTTCTTC. It translates to CASNPRPALEVASFF.

This clonotype was detected many times. The rearrangement joins TRBV7-8 to TRBJ1-1; TRBD1 agrees at 7 bases. The CDR3 length is 15 residues. V shed 2 bases, J shed 4 bases, and the junction held 7 bases outside the gene matches. Germline CDR1 and CDR2: SGHVS and FQNEAQ. The CDR3 loop reads CASSLKQGSRTEAFF. Here the CDR3 DNA reads TGTGCCAGCAGCTTAAAACAGGGGAGTCGCACTGAAGCTTTCTTT.

The table lists this clonotype with many counts. This chain links TRBV12-3 or TRBV12-4 with TRBJ2-1; 9 nucleotides align to TRBD1. The CDR3 length is 14 residues. Unmatched junction bases numbered 2, after V lost 5 bases and J lost 3 bases. In DNA, the CDR3 is TGTGCCAGCAGTCGGACAGGGGTCTACAATGAGCAGTTCTTC. Protein product: CASSRTGVYNEQFF.

This clonotype was counted a few times. The rearrangement uses TRBV18 and TRBJ1-5; 7 bases are a match to TRBD1. The CDR3 runs 15 residues. The ends lost 0 bases at V and 4 bases at J; junction bases unmatched: 3. Germline loops: CDR1 KGHSH, CDR2 LQKENI. The DNA for the CDR3 is TGTGCCAGCTCACCACCGACAGGGTATAATCAGCCCCAGCATTTT. It translates to CASSPPTGYNQPQHF.

Details on this clonotype: This may arise from a read error, as a much more abundant clone is one base away. V usage is TRBV29-1 and J usage is TRBJ2-7; TRBD2 agrees at 9 bases. This CDR3 contains 13 residues. Looked up from germline, CDR1 is SQVTM and CDR2 is ANQGSEA. CDR3 amino acids: CGVLAGISYEQYF. The CDR3 nucleotides read TGCGGCGTCCTAGCGGGAATATCCTACGAGCAGTACTTC.

This clonotype came up many times. The gene calls are TRBV30 and TRBJ2-1; D is tentatively TRBD1 or TRBD2 (6 bases each). V lost 3 bases to trimming and J lost 13 bases, with 19 bases between them. This CDR3 region has 13 residues. The germline gives CDR1 GTSNPN, CDR2 SVGIG (reference sequence). This chain's CDR3 is CAWSGGDTGRQFF. CDR3 sequence (DNA): TGTGCCTGGAGCGGAGGGGACACTGGCCGACAGTTCTTC.

This clonotype has ten or more counts. The chain recombines TRBV28 with TRBJ2-2, with D possibly TRBD2 on 6 matching bases. Per the germline V gene, CDR1 is MDHEN and CDR2 is SYDVKM. Trimming removed 7 bases at V and 1 base at J, with 25 bases between. The CDR3 totals 19 residues. The CDR3 loop reads CASMTLRREEPRNTGELFF. The CDR3 bases are TGTGCCAGCATGACCCTAAGGAGGGAGGAACCCCGGAACACCGGGGAGCTGTTTTTT.